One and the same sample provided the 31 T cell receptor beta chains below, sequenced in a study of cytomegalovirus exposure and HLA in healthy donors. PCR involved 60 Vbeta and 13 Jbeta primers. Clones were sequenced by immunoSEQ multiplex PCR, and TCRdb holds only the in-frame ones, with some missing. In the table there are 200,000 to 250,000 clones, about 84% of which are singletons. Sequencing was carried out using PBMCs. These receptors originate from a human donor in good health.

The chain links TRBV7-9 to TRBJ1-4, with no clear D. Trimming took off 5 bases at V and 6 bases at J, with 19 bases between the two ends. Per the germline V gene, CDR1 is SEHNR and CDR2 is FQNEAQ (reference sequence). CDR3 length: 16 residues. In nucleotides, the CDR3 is TGTGCCAGCAGCCACCCGAAGAGGGTTGGTCATGAAAAACTGTTTTTT. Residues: CASSHPKRVGHEKLFF.

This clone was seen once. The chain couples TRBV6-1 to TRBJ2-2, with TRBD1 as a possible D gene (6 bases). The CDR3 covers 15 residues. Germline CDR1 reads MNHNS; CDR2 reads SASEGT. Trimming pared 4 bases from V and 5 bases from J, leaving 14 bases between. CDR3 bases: TGTGCCAGCAGTGCGGGACAAAGAGGGACCGGGGAGCTGTTTTTT. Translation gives CASSAGQRGTGELFF.

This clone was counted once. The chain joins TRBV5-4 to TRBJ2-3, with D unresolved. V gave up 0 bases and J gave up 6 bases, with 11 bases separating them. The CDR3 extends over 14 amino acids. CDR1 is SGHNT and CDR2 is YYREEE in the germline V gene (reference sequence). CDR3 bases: TGTGCCAGCAGCTTGGCGGTTTCTCCCGATACGCAGTATTTT. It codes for CASSLAVSPDTQYF.

CDR3 coding DNA: TGTGCCAGCAGCTTGGGACAGGGGAATCAGCCCCAGCATTTT. Residues: CASSLGQGNQPQHF. The chain has TRBV11-2 and TRBJ1-5, with 10 bases lining up with TRBD1. The germline CDR1 and CDR2 sequences are SGHAT and FQNNGV. The CDR3 spans 14 residues. V lost 3 bases and J lost 4; bases outside the gene matches: 0.

The DNA of the CDR3 is TGTGCCAGCAAGAGGACGGGGGGTCCAAACTCTGGGGCCAACGTCCTGACTTTC. This encodes CASKRTGGPNSGANVLTF. The chain has TRBV5-4 and TRBJ2-6; TRBD2 matches 7 bases. CDR1 is SGHNT, CDR2 YYREEE, per germline (reference sequence). After removal of 6 bases from V and 0 bases from J, the junction contained 12 bases not matched to a gene. This CDR3 contains 18 residues. The full variable domain, rest sourced from reference TRBV5-4 and TRBJ2-6, is ETGVTQSPTHLIKTRGQQVTLRCSSQSGHNTVSWYQQALGQGPQFIFQYYREEENGRGNFPPRFSGLQFPNYSSELNVNALELDDSALYLCASKRTGGPNSGANVLTFGAGSRLTVL.

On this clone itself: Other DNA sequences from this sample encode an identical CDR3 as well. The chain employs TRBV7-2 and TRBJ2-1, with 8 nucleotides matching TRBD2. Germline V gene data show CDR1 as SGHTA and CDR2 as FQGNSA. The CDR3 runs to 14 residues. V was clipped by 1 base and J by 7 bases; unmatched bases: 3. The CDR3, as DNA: TGTGCCAGCAGCTTAGTTGCGGGAGGTAATGAGCAGTTCTTC. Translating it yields CASSLVAGGNEQFF.

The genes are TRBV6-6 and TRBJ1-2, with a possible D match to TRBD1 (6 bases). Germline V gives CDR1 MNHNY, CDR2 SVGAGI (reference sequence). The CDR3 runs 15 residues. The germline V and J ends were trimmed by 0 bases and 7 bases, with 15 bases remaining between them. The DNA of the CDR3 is TGTGCCAGCAGTTACTCCCCAACAGGGACGGGTGGCTACACCTTC. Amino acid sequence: CASSYSPTGTGGYTF.

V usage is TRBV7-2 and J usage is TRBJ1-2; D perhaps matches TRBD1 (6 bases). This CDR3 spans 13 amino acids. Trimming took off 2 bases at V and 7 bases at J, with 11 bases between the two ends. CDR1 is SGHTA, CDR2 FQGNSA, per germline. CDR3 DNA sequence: TGTGCCAGCAGCTTAACAGGGCAGGGTGGCTACACCTTC. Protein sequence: CASSLTGQGGYTF.

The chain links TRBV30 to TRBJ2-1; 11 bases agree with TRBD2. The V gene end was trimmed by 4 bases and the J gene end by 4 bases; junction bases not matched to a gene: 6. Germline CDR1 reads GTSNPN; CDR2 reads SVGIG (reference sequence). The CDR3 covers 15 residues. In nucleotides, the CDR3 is TGTGCCTGGAAGACTAGCGGGGTGATATACAATGAGCAGTTCTTC. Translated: CAWKTSGVIYNEQFF.

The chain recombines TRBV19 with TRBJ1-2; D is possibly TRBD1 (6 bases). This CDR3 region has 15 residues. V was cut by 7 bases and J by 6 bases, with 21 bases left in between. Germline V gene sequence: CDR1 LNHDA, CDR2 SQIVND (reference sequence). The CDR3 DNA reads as TGTGCCAGTAAACTGGACAGTCCTCCGGAGAATGGCTACACCTTC. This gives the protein CASKLDSPPENGYTF.

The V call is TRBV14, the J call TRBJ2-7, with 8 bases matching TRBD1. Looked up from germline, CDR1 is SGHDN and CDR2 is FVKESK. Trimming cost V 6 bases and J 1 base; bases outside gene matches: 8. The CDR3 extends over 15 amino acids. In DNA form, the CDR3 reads TGTGCCAGCAGAGCAGGGGGCAAGAATTCCTACGAGCAGTACTTC. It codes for CASRAGGKNSYEQYF. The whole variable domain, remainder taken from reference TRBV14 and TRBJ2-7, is EAGVTQFPSHSVIEKGQTVTLRCDPISGHDNLYWYRRVMGKEIKFLLHFVKESKQDESGMPNNRFLAERTGGTYSTLKVQPAELEDSGVYFCASRAGGKNSYEQYFGPGTRLTVT.

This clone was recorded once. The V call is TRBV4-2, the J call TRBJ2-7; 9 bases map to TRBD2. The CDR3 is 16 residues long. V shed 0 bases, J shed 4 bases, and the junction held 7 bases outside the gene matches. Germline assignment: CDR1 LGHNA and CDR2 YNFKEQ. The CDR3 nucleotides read TGTGCCAGCAGCCAAGACGGGCTAGCGGGAAATTACGAGCAGTACTTC. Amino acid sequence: CASSQDGLAGNYEQYF.

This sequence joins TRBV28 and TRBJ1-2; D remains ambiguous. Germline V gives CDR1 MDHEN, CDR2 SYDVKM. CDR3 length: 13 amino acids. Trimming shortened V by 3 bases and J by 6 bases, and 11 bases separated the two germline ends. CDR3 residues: CASSFERIDGYTF. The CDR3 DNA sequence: TGTGCCAGCAGTTTCGAGAGGATAGATGGCTACACCTTC.

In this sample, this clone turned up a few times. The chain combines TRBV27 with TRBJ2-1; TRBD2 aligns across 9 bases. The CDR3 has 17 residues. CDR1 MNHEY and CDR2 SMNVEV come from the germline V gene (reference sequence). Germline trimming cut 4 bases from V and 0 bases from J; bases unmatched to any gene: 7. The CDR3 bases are TGTGCCAGCAGTTCCCCCTATAGCGGGAGCTCCTACAATGAGCAGTTCTTC. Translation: CASSSPYSGSSYNEQFF.

CDR3 residues: CASSLTEGAGNTIYF. The DNA of the CDR3 is TGTGCCAGCAGCTTAACAGAGGGGGCTGGAAACACCATATATTTT. The rearrangement uses TRBV7-2 and TRBJ1-3; D is possibly TRBD1 (6 bases). The germline gives CDR1 SGHTA, CDR2 FQGNSA. This CDR3 is built from 15 residues. Trimming stripped 2 bases from V and 2 bases from J, with 10 bases between. The variable domain in full, with the rest retrieved from reference TRBV7-2 and TRBJ1-3, is GAGVSQSPSNKVTEKGKDVELRCDPISGHTALYWYRQSLGQGLEFLIYFQGNSAPDKSGLPSDRFSAERTGGSVSTLTIQRTQQEDSAVYLCASSLTEGAGNTIYFGEGSWLTVV.

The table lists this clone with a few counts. In DNA form, the CDR3 reads TGTGCCAGCAGTGGGGACTCTTCCTACGAGCAGTACTTC. This translates into CASSGDSSYEQYF. This chain connects TRBV27 to TRBJ2-7; possible D gene TRBD2, 6 bases. Per germline, CDR1 MNHEY and CDR2 SMNVEV (reference sequence). The germline V and J ends were trimmed by 5 bases and 1 base, with 9 bases remaining between them. This CDR3 spans 13 amino acids.

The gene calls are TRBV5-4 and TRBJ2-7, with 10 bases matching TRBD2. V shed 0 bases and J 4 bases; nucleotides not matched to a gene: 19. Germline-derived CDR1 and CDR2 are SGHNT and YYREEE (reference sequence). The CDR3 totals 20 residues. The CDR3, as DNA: TGTGCCAGCAGCTTGGCCGGGCTAGCGGGAGCTGTTACCCCCTCTTACGAGCAGTACTTC. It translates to CASSLAGLAGAVTPSYEQYF.

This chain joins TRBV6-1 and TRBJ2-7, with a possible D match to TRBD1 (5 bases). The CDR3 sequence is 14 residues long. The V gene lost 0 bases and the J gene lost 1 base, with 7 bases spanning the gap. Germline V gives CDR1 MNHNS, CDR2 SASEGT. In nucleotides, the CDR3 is TGTGCCAGCAGTGAAGCCTACAGGTCCTACGAGCAGTACTTC. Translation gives CASSEAYRSYEQYF.

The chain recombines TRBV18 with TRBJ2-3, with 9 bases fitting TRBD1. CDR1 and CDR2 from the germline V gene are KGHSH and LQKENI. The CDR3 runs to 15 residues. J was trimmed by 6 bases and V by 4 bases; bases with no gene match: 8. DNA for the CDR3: TGTGCCAGCTCACAACCGGGACAGGGTATGGATACGCAGTATTTT. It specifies CASSQPGQGMDTQYF.

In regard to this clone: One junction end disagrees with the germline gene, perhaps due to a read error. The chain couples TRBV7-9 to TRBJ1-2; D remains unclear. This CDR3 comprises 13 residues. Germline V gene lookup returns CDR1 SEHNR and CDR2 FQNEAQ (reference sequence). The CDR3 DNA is TGTTCCAGCAGCTTAGATATTGGCGGTCGTTACACCTTC. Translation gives CSSSLDIGGRYTF.

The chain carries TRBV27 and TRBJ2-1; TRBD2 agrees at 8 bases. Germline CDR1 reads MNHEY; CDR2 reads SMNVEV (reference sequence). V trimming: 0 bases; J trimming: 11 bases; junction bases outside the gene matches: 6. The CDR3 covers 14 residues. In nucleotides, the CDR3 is TGTGCCAGCAGTTTATCGGCTAGCGGGTGGAAGCAGTTCTTC. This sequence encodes CASSLSASGWKQFF.

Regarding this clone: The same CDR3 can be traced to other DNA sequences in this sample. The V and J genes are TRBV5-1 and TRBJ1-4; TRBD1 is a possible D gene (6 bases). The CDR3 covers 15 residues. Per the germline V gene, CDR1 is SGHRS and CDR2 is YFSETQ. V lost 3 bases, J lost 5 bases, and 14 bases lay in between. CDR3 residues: CASSSQGGTNEKLFF. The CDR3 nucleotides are TGCGCCAGCAGCTCACAAGGGGGTACCAATGAAAAACTGTTTTTT.

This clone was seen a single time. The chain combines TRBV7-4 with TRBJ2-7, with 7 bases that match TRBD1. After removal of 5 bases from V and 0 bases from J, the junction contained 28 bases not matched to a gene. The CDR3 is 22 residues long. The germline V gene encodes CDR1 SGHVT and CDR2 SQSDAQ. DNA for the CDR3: TGTGCCAGCAGCCCGCTCGCCCCGGGACAGCCAGCCACCAACATGTACTCCTACGAGCAGTACTTC. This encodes CASSPLAPGQPATNMYSYEQYF.

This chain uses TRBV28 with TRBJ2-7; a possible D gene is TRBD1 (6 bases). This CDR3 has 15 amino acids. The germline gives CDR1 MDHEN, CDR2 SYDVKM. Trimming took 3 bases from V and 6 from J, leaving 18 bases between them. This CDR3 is CASSFYNRDITEQYF. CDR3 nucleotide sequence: TGTGCCAGCAGTTTCTATAACCGGGACATTACCGAGCAGTACTTC.

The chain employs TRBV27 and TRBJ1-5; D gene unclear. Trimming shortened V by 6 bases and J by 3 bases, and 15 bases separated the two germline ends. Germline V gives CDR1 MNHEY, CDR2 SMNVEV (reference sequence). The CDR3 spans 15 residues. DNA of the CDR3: TGTGCCAGCAGCCCCCAAATGAGGGTCAATCAGCCCCAGCATTTT. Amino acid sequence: CASSPQMRVNQPQHF.

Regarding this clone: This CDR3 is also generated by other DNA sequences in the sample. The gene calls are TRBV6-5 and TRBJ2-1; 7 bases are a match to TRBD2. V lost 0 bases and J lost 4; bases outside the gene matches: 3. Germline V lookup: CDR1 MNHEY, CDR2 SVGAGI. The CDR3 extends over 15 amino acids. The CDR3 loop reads CASSYSPSGYNEQFF. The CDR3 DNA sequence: TGTGCCAGCAGTTACTCCCCTAGCGGTTACAATGAGCAGTTCTTC.

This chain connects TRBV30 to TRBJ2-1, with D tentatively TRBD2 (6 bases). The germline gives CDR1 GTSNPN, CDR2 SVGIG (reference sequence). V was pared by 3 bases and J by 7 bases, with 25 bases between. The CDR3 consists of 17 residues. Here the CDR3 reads CAWSANLGRGRRNEQFF. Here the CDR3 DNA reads TGTGCCTGGAGCGCCAACTTAGGACGGGGGAGACGGAATGAGCAGTTCTTC.

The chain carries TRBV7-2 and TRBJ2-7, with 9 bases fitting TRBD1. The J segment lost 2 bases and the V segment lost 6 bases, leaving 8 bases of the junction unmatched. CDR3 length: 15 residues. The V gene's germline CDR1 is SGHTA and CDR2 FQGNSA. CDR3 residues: CASRTQGQGAYEQYF. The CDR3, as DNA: TGTGCCAGCAGGACACAGGGACAGGGAGCCTACGAGCAGTACTTC. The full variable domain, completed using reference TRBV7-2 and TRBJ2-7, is GAGVSQSPSNKVTEKGKDVELRCDPISGHTALYWYRQSLGQGLEFLIYFQGNSAPDKSGLPSDRFSAERTGGSVSTLTIQRTQQEDSAVYLCASRTQGQGAYEQYFGPGTRLTVT.

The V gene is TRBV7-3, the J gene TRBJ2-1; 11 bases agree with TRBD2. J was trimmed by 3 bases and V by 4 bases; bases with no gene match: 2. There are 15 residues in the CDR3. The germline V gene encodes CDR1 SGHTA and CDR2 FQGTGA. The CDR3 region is CASSSTSGNYNEQFF. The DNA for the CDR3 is TGTGCCAGCAGCTCGACTAGCGGGAACTACAATGAGCAGTTCTTC.

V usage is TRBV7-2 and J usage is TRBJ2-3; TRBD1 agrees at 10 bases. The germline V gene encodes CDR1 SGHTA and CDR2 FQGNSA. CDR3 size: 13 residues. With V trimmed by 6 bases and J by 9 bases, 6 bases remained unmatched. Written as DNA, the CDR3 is TGTGCCAGCAGTTTTGACAGGGGGCCGACGCAGTATTTT. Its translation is CASSFDRGPTQYF.

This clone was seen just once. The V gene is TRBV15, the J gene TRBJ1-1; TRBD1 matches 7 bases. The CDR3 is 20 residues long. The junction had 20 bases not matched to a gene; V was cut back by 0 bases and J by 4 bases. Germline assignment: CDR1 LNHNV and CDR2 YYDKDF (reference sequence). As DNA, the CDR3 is TGTGCCACCAGCAGAGACTACCGGGACAGCCAAAACAGCATGAGCACTGAAGCTTTCTTT. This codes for CATSRDYRDSQNSMSTEAFF.